Following are 31 T cell receptor beta chains from one sample sequenced in a study of identical twins. TCRdb independently ran MiXCR on the 5' RACE reads; one entry per CDR3 protein. The sample consists of around 510,000 distinct CDR3 sequences, approximately 15% of them appearing once. These data were likewise used in another study, on yellow fever vaccine responses in identical twins.

Sequenced sample: CD4+ T cells sorted from blood. The receptors derive from a woman aged 18-30 years in good health.

V gene TRBV20-1 combines with J gene TRBJ1-4; unclear D gene. CDR1 is DFQATT and CDR2 is SNEGSKA in the germline V gene (reference sequence). The ends were cut back, 4 bases at V and 5 bases at J, with 14 bases in the middle. This CDR3 is built from 14 residues. This chain's CDR3 is CSATPDGRNEKLFF. In nucleotides, the CDR3 is TGCAGTGCTACGCCGGACGGAAGAAATGAAAAACTGTTTTTT.

The rearrangement uses TRBV4-2 and TRBJ2-1; 14 bases fit TRBD2. V lost 4 bases to trimming and J lost 0 bases; unmatched junction nucleotides: 14. The CDR3 is made up of 21 amino acids. CDR1 is LGHNA, CDR2 YNFKEQ, per germline. In DNA, the CDR3 is TGTGCCAGCAGCCGCTTATCGGGGACTAGCGGGGGCAAAAGCTCCTACAATGAGCAGTTCTTC. Amino acids: CASSRLSGTSGGKSSYNEQFF.

The DNA of the CDR3 is TGTGCCAGCAGTGACTCCAGCCGGGACAGCCAAAACAATGAGCAGTTCTTC. Translating it yields CASSDSSRDSQNNEQFF. J is TRBJ2-1 and V is TRBV25-1; TRBD1 matches at 7 bases. V was clipped by 3 bases and J by 5 bases; unmatched bases: 13. The CDR3 contains 17 residues. The V gene's germline CDR1 is MGHDK and CDR2 SYGVNS.

The chain combines TRBV28 with TRBJ2-5; 7 bases agree with TRBD2. Germline CDR1 MDHEN, CDR2 SYDVKM. The CDR3 length is 15 residues. Trimming at V came to 5 bases and at J to 3 bases, leaving 9 bases not matched to a gene. The CDR3 DNA sequence: TGTGCCAGCAGTCCATTAGGACTAGAGGAAGAGACCCAGTACTTC. Its translation is CASSPLGLEEETQYF.

The genes are TRBV19 and TRBJ2-7; 9 bases agree with TRBD1. The ends lost 5 bases at V and 3 bases at J; junction bases unmatched: 11. The CDR3 totals 16 residues. The germline gives CDR1 LNHDA, CDR2 SQIVND (reference sequence). This CDR3 reads CASSSRGQGQGYEQYF. CDR3 in DNA: TGTGCCAGTAGTTCCCGCGGCCAGGGACAGGGCTACGAGCAGTACTTC.

V and J are TRBV7-2 and TRBJ1-4; D not certain. Germline loops: CDR1 SGHTA, CDR2 FQGNSA. Between the trimmed V and J ends, which lost 5 bases and 6 bases, there was a span of 16 bases. CDR3 length: 15 amino acids. The CDR3 loop is CASSPRAGRDEKLFF. The CDR3 DNA is TGTGCCAGCAGCCCCCGGGCGGGGAGGGATGAAAAACTGTTTTTT.

The V and J genes are TRBV24-1 and TRBJ2-1; D is unclear. Trimming left V 5 bases short and J 6 bases short, with 19 bases between. Germline CDR1 KGHDR, CDR2 SFDVKD. The CDR3 has 16 amino acids. The CDR3 DNA follows: TGTGCCACCAGTGTTGGGCAAACCTTGGTGCTCAATGAGCAGTTCTTC. Translation gives CATSVGQTLVLNEQFF.

This clonotype has only a few counts. CDR3 sequence reads: CASSPRTWTGGQNEQFF. DNA for the CDR3: TGCGCCAGCAGCCCCAGGACGTGGACAGGGGGCCAGAATGAGCAGTTCTTC. The J gene is TRBJ2-1, the V gene TRBV5-1; 11 bases match TRBD1. The germline CDR1 and CDR2 sequences are SGHRS and YFSETQ. With 4 bases clipped from V and 7 bases from J, the junction kept 13 bases outside the gene matches. The CDR3 is made up of 17 amino acids.

This chain uses TRBV4-3 with TRBJ2-7; D not certain. Germline V gene sequence: CDR1 LGHNA, CDR2 YSLEER. The germline V and J ends were trimmed by 0 bases and 4 bases, with 7 bases remaining between them. CDR3 length: 13 amino acids. In DNA form, the CDR3 reads TGCGCCAGCAGCCAAGAAGCGCGTTACGAGCAGTACTTC. Translating gives CASSQEARYEQYF.

This clonotype has only a few counts. The chain uses TRBV10-3 and TRBJ2-5, with TRBD1 identical over 9 bases. Germline V gene sequence: CDR1 ENHRY, CDR2 SYGVKD. CDR3 length equals 16 residues. Germline trimming cut 6 bases from V and 5 bases from J; bases unmatched to any gene: 13. The CDR3 loop reads CAISPSPGQGWETQYF. The CDR3 DNA follows: TGTGCCATCAGCCCCTCCCCGGGACAGGGATGGGAGACCCAGTACTTC.

This clonotype was counted between two and nine times. V usage is TRBV24-1 and J usage is TRBJ2-5; the match to TRBD1 covers 9 bases. V trimming: 5 bases; J trimming: 1 base; junction bases outside the gene matches: 7. Germline V gives CDR1 KGHDR, CDR2 SFDVKD. The length of the CDR3 is 16 residues. CDR3 bases: TGTGCCACCAGTGCAAACAGGGGGCTCTTCCAAGAGACCCAGTACTTC. It is translated as CATSANRGLFQETQYF.

This clonotype has more than one count but fewer than ten. The rearrangement joins TRBV29-1 to TRBJ1-2; 8 bases are a match to TRBD1. Germline V gene lookup returns CDR1 SQVTM and CDR2 ANQGSEA. There are 13 residues in the CDR3. The V segment lost 6 bases and the J segment 8 bases; nucleotides outside the gene matches: 11. This CDR3 reads CSVAGQGSKGYTF. The CDR3 DNA reads TGCAGCGTCGCCGGACAGGGTTCGAAGGGCTACACCTTC. Based on the CDR3 plus reference TRBV29-1 and TRBJ1-2, the full variable domain is SAVISQKPSRDICQRGTSLTIQCQVDSQVTMMFWYRQQPGQSLTLIATANQGSEATYESGFVIDKFPISRPNLTFSTLTVSNMSPEDSSIYLCSVAGQGSKGYTFGSGTRLTVV.

The chain uses TRBV20-1 and TRBJ2-1, with D possibly being TRBD1 or TRBD2 (5 bases each). The CDR3 has 14 amino acids. V lost 3 bases, J lost 8 bases, and 17 bases lay in between. Germline loops: CDR1 DFQATT, CDR2 SNEGSKA (reference sequence). CDR3 nucleotide sequence: TGCAGTGCTAGCGACGGTGGGGGTGTCGATGAGCAGTTCTTC. Translated: CSASDGGGVDEQFF.

The chain combines TRBV28 with TRBJ2-1; tentatively, D is TRBD1 (6 bases). CDR3 length: 16 amino acids. V lost 3 bases to trimming and J lost 13 bases, with 25 bases between them. Germline CDR1 and CDR2: MDHEN and SYDVKM. DNA of the CDR3: TGTGCCAGCAGTTTTACCGGGACACTGCTCTCACCGAGACAGTTCTTC. Its protein is CASSFTGTLLSPRQFF.

This clonotype was observed a handful of times. The CDR3, as DNA: TGTGCCAGCAGACAGGATACGGAGACCCAGTACTTC. Its translation is CASRQDTETQYF. The chain is built from TRBV7-8 and TRBJ2-5; tentatively, D is TRBD1 (5 bases). The germline CDR1 and CDR2 sequences are SGHVS and FQNEAQ. This CDR3 comprises 12 residues. The V and J ends lost 6 bases and 5 bases respectively, with 10 bases between them. Together with reference TRBV7-8 and TRBJ2-5, the CDR3 gives the full variable domain: GAGVSQSPRYKVAKRGQDVALRCDPISGHVSLFWYQQALGQGPEFLTYFQNEAQLDKSGLPSDRFFAERPEGSVSTLKIQRTQQEDSAVYLCASRQDTETQYFGPGTRLLVL.

This clonotype was seen only a few times. V and J are TRBV12-3 or TRBV12-4 and TRBJ2-1, with D unresolved. The ends were cut back, 2 bases at V and 0 bases at J, with 11 bases in the middle. The CDR3 runs 16 residues. The CDR3, as DNA: TGTGCCAGCAGTTTACTCAGGACCGTCTCCTACAATGAGCAGTTCTTC. Its translation: CASSLLRTVSYNEQFF.

The table lists this clonotype with many counts. J is TRBJ2-7 and V is TRBV3-1; a possible D gene is TRBD2 (5 bases). Germline CDR1 reads LGHDT; CDR2 reads YNNKEL (reference sequence). The CDR3 length is 12 residues. V gave up 0 bases and J gave up 13 bases, with 13 bases separating them. CDR3 amino acids: CASSQDRELHYF. DNA of the CDR3: TGTGCCAGCAGCCAAGATCGGGAACTCCACTACTTC.

V and J are TRBV30 and TRBJ2-1, with 13 bases that match TRBD2. V dropped 0 bases and J dropped 10; count of bases not matched to a gene: 0. The CDR3 loop spans 13 amino acids. Germline assignment: CDR1 GTSNPN and CDR2 SVGIG (reference sequence). CDR3 region: CAWSVGLAGEQFF. DNA for the CDR3: TGTGCCTGGAGTGTGGGACTAGCGGGGGAGCAGTTCTTC.

This clonotype was counted many times. The chain employs TRBV7-9 and TRBJ1-2; no clear D gene. Between the trimmed V and J ends, which lost 0 bases and 0 bases, there was a span of 8 bases. The CDR3 runs 15 residues. Looked up from germline, CDR1 is SEHNR and CDR2 is FQNEAQ (reference sequence). The CDR3 DNA is TGTGCCAGCAGCTTAGCGGTTCAGGCTAACTATGGCTACACCTTC. It specifies CASSLAVQANYGYTF.

The V call is TRBV12-3 or TRBV12-4, the J call TRBJ1-1, with a tentative D call TRBD1 (5 bases). Between the trimmed V and J ends, which lost 6 bases and 6 bases, there was a span of 14 bases. This CDR3 comprises 13 residues. The CDR3 bases are TGTGCCAGCAGCCAAGGTTGGGGGGCTGAAGCTTTCTTT. Its protein is CASSQGWGAEAFF.

The table lists this clonotype with a few counts. The chain joins TRBV7-2 to TRBJ2-1; 8 nucleotides line up with TRBD1. The V and J ends lost 1 base and 4 bases, in that order; junction bases with no gene match: 9. Germline V lookup: CDR1 SGHTA, CDR2 FQGNSA. The length of the CDR3 is 17 residues. The CDR3 region is CASSLVSGTGKYNEQFF. For the CDR3, the DNA is TGTGCCAGCAGCTTAGTGTCCGGGACAGGTAAATACAATGAGCAGTTCTTC.

The V call is TRBV6-5, the J call TRBJ2-7; possible D gene TRBD1, 6 bases. Germline CDR1 is MNHEY and CDR2 is SVGAGI. The V and J ends lost 4 bases and 5 bases respectively, with 15 bases between them. CDR3 length equals 14 residues. The CDR3 reads CASSFGQQLDEQYF. DNA of the CDR3: TGTGCCAGCAGTTTTGGACAGCAGCTGGACGAGCAGTACTTC.

The chain combines TRBV7-2 with TRBJ2-7; the D gene is possibly TRBD2 (5 bases). CDR3 length equals 17 residues. The V end was cut by 4 bases, the J end by 2 bases, with 21 bases between. Germline V CDR1 and CDR2: SGHTA, FQGNSA. The CDR3 region is CASSSQRGLFNTYEQYF. The CDR3 coding sequence is TGTGCCAGCAGCTCACAAAGAGGGCTTTTTAACACCTACGAGCAGTACTTC.

This clonotype was seen a handful of times. The chain uses TRBV25-1 and TRBJ2-7, with TRBD2 as a possible D gene (6 bases). The CDR3 consists of 13 residues. V was trimmed by 7 bases and J by 1 base, leaving 11 bases between them. Germline CDR1 and CDR2: MGHDK and SYGVNS. The CDR3 region has the DNA TGTGCCAGCATCAGGGCGGGGTCCTACGAGCAGTACTTC. Translation gives CASIRAGSYEQYF.

This clonotype was counted only a few times. CDR3 coding DNA: TGTGCCAGCAGAGAACCGGGAAAAGCCTCCTACGAGCAGTACTTC. It yields the protein CASREPGKASYEQYF. The V gene is TRBV7-8, the J gene TRBJ2-7, with a weak D call TRBD2 (5 bases). V lost 6 bases and J 0 bases, leaving 15 bases between the germline ends. The CDR3 is made up of 15 amino acids. In germline, CDR1 is SGHVS, CDR2 FQNEAQ.

The chain recombines TRBV12-3 or TRBV12-4 with TRBJ2-3; possible D gene TRBD2, 6 bases. Trimming removed 3 bases from V and 1 base from J, with 11 bases in between. The CDR3 has 15 amino acids. The CDR3 nucleotides are TGTGCCAGCAGTTTGGGGGGACTGCGCACAGATACGCAGTATTTT. This sequence encodes CASSLGGLRTDTQYF.

This clonotype was picked up many times. V is TRBV15 and J is TRBJ2-1; unclear D gene. CDR3 length: 13 residues. Germline V CDR1 and CDR2: LNHNV, YYDKDF (reference sequence). V was shortened by 0 bases and J by 10 bases, with 10 bases between the two germline ends. The CDR3: CATSRDPLREQFF. As DNA, the CDR3 is TGTGCCACCAGCAGAGATCCACTACGCGAGCAGTTCTTC.

A few counts support this clonotype. This CDR3 is CSARVVGPGLATNEQFF. CDR3 DNA sequence: TGCAGTGCTAGAGTTGTCGGACCGGGACTAGCTACTAATGAGCAGTTCTTC. This chain joins TRBV20-1 and TRBJ2-1, with 9 bases lining up with TRBD2. Trimming took 1 base from V and 7 from J; bases not matched to a gene: 14. The CDR3 contains 17 residues. CDR1 is DFQATT and CDR2 is SNEGSKA in the germline V gene (reference sequence).

V and J are TRBV2 and TRBJ2-7; weak D call: TRBD2 (5 bases). This CDR3 comprises 13 residues. V shed 4 bases and J shed 2 bases, with 9 bases lying between them. CDR1 and CDR2 (germline): SNHLY, FYNNEI. CDR3 nucleotides: TGTGCCAGCAGTGGTAGCGTAACCTACGAGCAGTACTTC. Translation gives CASSGSVTYEQYF.

This chain joins TRBV4-2 and TRBJ2-7; 7 bases fit TRBD2. Germline V CDR1 and CDR2: LGHNA, YNFKEQ. The J segment lost 3 bases and the V segment lost 5 bases, leaving 10 bases of the junction unmatched. CDR3 length equals 15 residues. The CDR3 DNA sequence: TGTGCCAGCAGCAGCGGGGCGGAGGCCAACTACGAGCAGTACTTC. Amino acid sequence: CASSSGAEANYEQYF.

The sample holds a few counts of this clonotype. The V and J genes are TRBV7-2 and TRBJ2-5; the match to TRBD2 covers 9 bases. The germline V gene encodes CDR1 SGHTA and CDR2 FQGNSA. CDR3 size: 15 residues. J lost 5 bases, V lost 1 base, and 5 bases had no gene match. CDR3 amino acids: CASSLGGGGVETQYF. The CDR3 DNA follows: TGTGCCAGCAGCTTAGGCGGGGGGGGCGTGGAGACCCAGTACTTC.